Described below is a single T cell receptor (beta chain) sequence and its context. Its antigen target is currently unknown. Nothing much larger sits one base from this clone, and base qualities are not available. The library relied on the immunoSEQ multiplex PCR assay. TCRdb carries this immuneACCESS record with in-frame sequences only. Its versions omit some clonotypes, under half of them owing to an unresolved V gene in the studies checked, with the rest unexplained. For this sample there are tens of thousands of clones; around 79% appear just once. Around 2.5% of the sample rests with the top ten. Focal radiation therapy combined with CTLA-4 blockade (ipilimumab) was tested in patients with chemo-refractory metastatic non-small-cell lung cancer. This entry comes from a study of radiotherapy plus CTLA-4 blockade in lung cancer (dated by TCRdb to the late 2010s). As for the study more broadly: Among enrolled patients, around 18% had an objective response and roughly 30% reached disease control. General conclusions and limits of the study: The strongest predictors of response, as reported, were early dynamic changes in blood T cell clones along with a rise in serum interferon-beta after radiation. After treatment with radiotherapy and ipilimumab, TCR clones that originated in tumors expanded in peripheral blood.

The CDR3 runs 15 residues from the cysteine to the phenylalanine. Only the CDR3 portion is preserved as DNA: 45 bases, with reading frame beginning at the first base. The germline V gene yields SGDLS for CDR1 and YYNGEE for CDR2. For this chain, trimming is 3 bases at the V end and 3 bases at the J end, and the number of junction bases without a gene match is 4. Sequences were derived from peripheral blood, sampled from a patient treated with radiotherapy plus ipilimumab. The TCR was taken from a human donor with non-small cell lung cancer whose response to radiotherapy plus ipilimumab could not be evaluated. Recombination linked TRBV9 to TRBJ2-2; 8 central bases correspond to TRBD2. The CDR3 sequence is CASSERAGDTGELFF. The bases read TGTGCCAGCAGCGAGAGAGCGGGAGACACCGGGGAGCTGTTTTTT.